Listed here are 27 T cell receptor beta chains from one sample, sequenced in a study of control samples from healthy donors and cancer patients. Profiling relied on immunoSEQ multiplex PCR, and the TCRdb table lists in-frame clones only, not all of them. The data show fewer than 9,500 clones, around nine tenths seen once. Source material: PBMCs. These receptors all come from a man aged 55 to 70 with colorectal cancer.

The gene calls are TRBV28 and TRBJ2-1, with 10 bases lining up with TRBD2. V lost 1 base and J lost 2; bases outside the gene matches: 2. Germline V CDR1 and CDR2: MDHEN, SYDVKM. The CDR3 runs to 16 residues. This CDR3 reads CASSLSSGGPYNEQFF. The CDR3 nucleotides are TGTGCCAGCAGTTTATCTAGCGGGGGCCCCTACAATGAGCAGTTCTTC.

The chain employs TRBV28 and TRBJ1-1; a weak D match, TRBD1 (6 bases). The CDR3 consists of 17 residues. Germline loops: CDR1 MDHEN, CDR2 SYDVKM. Trimming left V 5 bases short and J 1 base short, with 20 bases between. The CDR3 DNA sequence: TGTGCCAGCAGTGAGGCAGGGGCTTTTTTATGGAACACTGAAGCTTTCTTT. This gives the protein CASSEAGAFLWNTEAFF.

The chain is built from TRBV5-8 and TRBJ1-2; no clear D gene. The CDR3 contains 13 residues. V lost 4 bases, J lost 5 bases, and 12 bases lay in between. Germline CDR1 reads SGHTS; CDR2 reads YDEGEE. This CDR3 reads CASSIGLRYGYTF. The DNA of the CDR3 is TGTGCCAGCAGCATCGGACTTCGGTATGGCTACACCTTC.

The genes are TRBV6-5 and TRBJ1-6; D might be TRBD1 (6 bases). The CDR3 length is 15 residues. Germline CDR1 is MNHEY and CDR2 is SVGAGI. V was trimmed by 4 bases and J by 11 bases, leaving 18 bases between them. CDR3 coding DNA: TGTGCCAGCAGTTCCCGGCCGGACAGCAGGACACCCCTCCACTTT. It translates to CASSSRPDSRTPLHF.

This clone was observed a few times. V and J are TRBV27 and TRBJ2-7; D gene unclear. CDR3 size: 13 residues. Germline V gene sequence: CDR1 MNHEY, CDR2 SMNVEV (reference sequence). Trimming removed 4 bases from V and 6 bases from J, with 13 bases in between. The CDR3 spells CASSYTVAGEQYF. Written as DNA, the CDR3 is TGTGCCAGCAGTTACACGGTAGCTGGCGAGCAGTACTTC.

This chain uses TRBV14 with TRBJ2-1, with 8 positions matching TRBD1. Germline CDR1 SGHDN, CDR2 FVKESK. The CDR3 covers 12 residues. With V trimmed by 4 bases and J by 10 bases, 3 bases remained unmatched. The DNA for the CDR3 is TGTGCCAGCAGCCCCAGGGGGCGGGAGCAGTTCTTC. Translating gives CASSPRGREQFF. Full variable domain (remainder filled in from reference TRBV14 and TRBJ2-1): EAGVTQFPSHSVIEKGQTVTLRCDPISGHDNLYWYRRVMGKEIKFLLHFVKESKQDESGMPNNRFLAERTGGTYSTLKVQPAELEDSGVYFCASSPRGREQFFGPGTRLTVL.

The V and J genes are TRBV2 and TRBJ1-4; D remains ambiguous. This CDR3 spans 13 amino acids. Germline CDR1 and CDR2: SNHLY and FYNNEI. V lost 9 bases, J lost 8 bases, and 16 bases lay in between. DNA for the CDR3: TGTGCCAGTAAGCAGACTCTGGGCGAAAAACTGTTTTTT. Translated: CASKQTLGEKLFF.

The chain combines TRBV3-1 (or the pseudogene TRBV3-2) with TRBJ2-2, with D maybe TRBD2 (5 bases). The CDR3 runs to 16 residues. Trimming removed 0 bases at V and 4 bases at J, with 12 bases between. Germline V CDR1 and CDR2: LGHDT, YNNKEL (reference sequence). The CDR3 DNA follows: TGTGCCAGCAGCCAAGACTCTGGGAGCGTCACCGGGGAGCTGTTTTTT. Translation gives CASSQDSGSVTGELFF.

The chain recombines TRBV2 with TRBJ1-6; D possibly corresponds to TRBD1 (6 bases). The germline V gene has CDR1 SNHLY and CDR2 FYNNEI. Trimming shortened V by 2 bases and J by 4 bases, and 6 bases separated the two germline ends. CDR3 length equals 14 residues. CDR3 sequence reads: CASSERGYNSPLHF. CDR3 sequence (DNA): TGTGCCAGCAGTGAAAGGGGGTATAATTCACCCCTCCACTTT.

DNA for the CDR3: TGTGCCAGCAGCTTCATCGAGAGCACAGATACGCAGTATTTT. Protein: CASSFIESTDTQYF. The gene calls are TRBV5-4 and TRBJ2-3, with D uncertain. Germline CDR1 is SGHNT and CDR2 is YYREEE (reference sequence). CDR3 length: 14 amino acids. Trimming left V 2 bases short and J 0 bases short, with 7 bases between.

CDR3 sequence reads: CASTVNDNEQFF. The CDR3 DNA follows: TGTGCCAGCACTGTCAACGACAATGAGCAGTTCTTC. This chain links TRBV28 with TRBJ2-1; D gene unclear. The germline CDR1 and CDR2 sequences are MDHEN and SYDVKM. V was shortened by 7 bases and J by 5 bases, with 9 bases between the two germline ends. The CDR3 is 12 residues long.

A single count supports this clone. The chain couples TRBV7-2 to TRBJ1-3; possibly TRBD1 for D (5 bases). The length of the CDR3 is 14 residues. Trimming left V 4 bases short and J 1 base short, with 8 bases between. Germline V lookup: CDR1 SGHTA, CDR2 FQGNSA. The CDR3 DNA reads TGTGCCAGCAGCTCAGGGTATTCTGGAAACACCATATATTTT. This translates into CASSSGYSGNTIYF.

The chain combines TRBV5-8 with TRBJ1-2; D perhaps matches TRBD1 (6 bases). Germline CDR1 is SGHTS and CDR2 is YDEGEE. V lost 5 bases to trimming and J lost 8 bases, with 19 bases between them. This CDR3 is 14 amino acids long. The CDR3 spells CASRHTGRGAGYTF. CDR3 coding DNA: TGTGCCAGCAGGCACACAGGGAGGGGAGCCGGCTACACCTTC.

The CDR3 loop reads CASSPRRGVPDTQYF. The CDR3 DNA is TGTGCCAGCAGCCCCAGGAGGGGGGTCCCAGATACGCAGTATTTT. V usage is TRBV6-5 and J usage is TRBJ2-3, with D possibly being TRBD1 or TRBD2 (6 bases each). CDR1 is MNHEY and CDR2 is SVGAGI in the germline V gene. V dropped 6 bases and J dropped 4 bases, with 17 bases sitting between them. The CDR3 totals 15 residues.

The genes are TRBV4-3 and TRBJ2-5, with 8 bases identical to TRBD2. The V and J ends lost 0 bases and 0 bases, in that order; junction bases with no gene match: 6. Germline lookup yields CDR1 LGHNA and CDR2 YSLEER. The CDR3 has 17 amino acids. CDR3 residues: CASSQDMRRGDQETQYF. The CDR3 DNA follows: TGCGCCAGCAGCCAAGATATGCGGCGGGGGGACCAAGAGACCCAGTACTTC.

This chain joins TRBV19 and TRBJ1-5, with D possibly matching TRBD1 (5 bases). Germline CDR1 and CDR2: LNHDA and SQIVND (reference sequence). Trimming took off 5 bases at V and 6 bases at J, with 11 bases between the two ends. The CDR3 contains 13 residues. Written as DNA, the CDR3 is TGTGCCAGTAGTGATAGGGGAGGTCAGCCCCAGCATTTT. It specifies CASSDRGGQPQHF. Using reference TRBV19 and TRBJ1-5 for the parts outside the CDR3, the full variable domain is DGGITQSPKYLFRKEGQNVTLSCEQNLNHDAMYWYRQDPGQGLRLIYYSQIVNDFQKGDIAEGYSVSREKKESFPLTVTSAQKNPTAFYLCASSDRGGQPQHFGDGTRLSIL.

The V call is TRBV5-1, the J call TRBJ2-7; 10 bases are a match to TRBD2. V shed 1 base, J shed 0 bases, and the junction held 7 bases outside the gene matches. Germline loops: CDR1 SGHRS, CDR2 YFSETQ. This CDR3 is 17 amino acids long. CDR3 sequence (DNA): TGCGCCAGCAGCTTGAATAGCGGGGGGATGAGCTCCTACGAGCAGTACTTC. This sequence encodes CASSLNSGGMSSYEQYF.

The chain carries TRBV4-3 and TRBJ1-2; the D is unclear. Trimming shortened V by 0 bases and J by 3 bases, and 11 bases separated the two germline ends. Germline V gene lookup returns CDR1 LGHNA and CDR2 YSLEER. CDR3 size: 15 residues. The CDR3 loop is CASSQDFRGDYGYTF. DNA for the CDR3: TGCGCCAGCAGCCAAGATTTCCGTGGGGACTATGGCTACACCTTC.

V gene TRBV3-1 (or the pseudogene TRBV3-2) combines with J gene TRBJ1-5; no reliable D call. From germline, CDR1 is LGHDT and CDR2 YNNKEL (reference sequence). The CDR3 spans 14 residues. The V and J ends lost 1 base and 4 bases respectively, with 8 bases between them. This CDR3 reads CASSQGGRNQPQHF. Written as DNA, the CDR3 is TGTGCCAGCAGCCAAGGGGGTCGGAATCAGCCCCAGCATTTT.

The genes are TRBV27 and TRBJ1-2; 7 bases agree with TRBD1. Germline CDR1 and CDR2: MNHEY and SMNVEV (reference sequence). The CDR3 covers 15 residues. V was pared by 6 bases and J by 3 bases, with 10 bases of the junction left unmatched. The CDR3 reads CASSPLQGIYYGYTF. DNA of the CDR3: TGTGCCAGCAGCCCTTTACAGGGGATATACTATGGCTACACCTTC.

V gene TRBV10-3 combines with J gene TRBJ2-3; D is possibly TRBD2 (6 bases). Trimming removed 0 bases at V and 2 bases at J, with 12 bases between. CDR3 length: 16 residues. The germline CDR1 and CDR2 sequences are ENHRY and SYGVKD. The CDR3 sequence is CAISESRGSFTDTQYF. In DNA form, the CDR3 reads TGTGCCATCAGTGAGTCGCGGGGTTCGTTCACAGATACGCAGTATTTT.

In its sample, this clone was seen once. The chain links TRBV4-2 to TRBJ2-7; 11 bases fit TRBD1. Trimming at V came to 4 bases and at J to 2 bases, leaving 4 bases not matched to a gene. The CDR3 is 15 amino acids. Germline assignment: CDR1 LGHNA and CDR2 YNFKEQ. Here the CDR3 reads CASSLGTGGTYEQYF. The CDR3 nucleotides are TGTGCCAGCAGCCTTGGGACAGGGGGTACCTACGAGCAGTACTTC.

This clone was seen a handful of times. V gene TRBV18 combines with J gene TRBJ1-3; 7 nucleotides agree with TRBD1. The V segment lost 2 bases and the J segment 0 bases; nucleotides outside the gene matches: 7. The CDR3 has 17 residues. CDR1 and CDR2 from the germline V gene are KGHSH and LQKENI. The CDR3 protein is CASSPNGQADSGNTIYF. The CDR3, as DNA: TGTGCCAGCTCACCAAACGGACAGGCGGACTCTGGAAACACCATATATTTT.

The chain couples TRBV6-5 to TRBJ2-7; 8 positions match TRBD1. V lost 5 bases and J lost 2; bases outside the gene matches: 8. Per the germline V gene, CDR1 is MNHEY and CDR2 is SVGAGI. This CDR3 has 15 residues. Here the CDR3 DNA reads TGTGCCAGCAGTAGGGACAGGTCGGGGCCCTACGAGCAGTACTTC. Its protein is CASSRDRSGPYEQYF.

CDR3 protein: CASSLAGTVNTEAFF. CDR3 sequence (DNA): TGCGCCAGCAGCTTGGCCGGGACGGTGAACACTGAAGCTTTCTTT. The chain has TRBV5-1 and TRBJ1-1; TRBD1 might be the D (5 bases). The CDR3 has 15 residues. The V gene's germline CDR1 is SGHRS and CDR2 YFSETQ. Trimming pared 0 bases from V and 0 bases from J, leaving 9 bases between.

This chain joins TRBV18 and TRBJ1-1; TRBD1 matches 8 bases. CDR1 is KGHSH, CDR2 LQKENI, per germline. The ends lost 3 bases at V and 2 bases at J; junction bases unmatched: 8. The CDR3 has 16 amino acids. CDR3 residues: CASSPTGTGRNTEAFF. The CDR3 bases are TGTGCCAGCTCACCCACCGGGACAGGAAGAAACACTGAAGCTTTCTTT.

The rearrangement links TRBV5-6 to TRBJ1-1; D not certain. Germline lookup yields CDR1 SGHDT and CDR2 YYEEEE. V was trimmed by 3 bases and J by 1 base, leaving 13 bases between them. The CDR3 is 15 residues long. CDR3 protein: CASSSWGMENTEAFF. The CDR3 coding sequence is TGTGCCAGCAGCTCTTGGGGAATGGAGAACACTGAAGCTTTCTTT.